This TCR beta chain was identified in a study of regulatory T cells in long-lasting Graves disease. Arm-PCR of CDR3 regions and iRepertoire HTBI primers were the basis on which TCR beta libraries were built. TCRdb fed the multiplex PCR reads into MiXCR, producing one record per CDR3 protein. The sample lists nearly 350,000 distinct CDR3 sequences; around 19% were seen once. This clonotype has a count of ten or more. This CDR3 is 17 amino acids long. The ends lost 6 bases at V and 4 bases at J; junction bases unmatched: 12. Germline-derived CDR1 and CDR2 are MDHEN and SYDVKM. The time point was: persistent/refractory GD, antithyroid drugs over 5 years with positive TRAb. RNA extracted from PBMCs served as the sequencing template.

The sequence derives from a female donor with Graves disease. The chain couples TRBV28 to TRBJ1-4, with TRBD1 matching 9 bases. The source material was peripheral blood mononuclear cells (PBMCs), sampled when the disease was refractory, from a patient treated with antithyroid drugs. DNA for the CDR3: TGTGCCAGCAGGAGGGGGAGACAGGGGGTGGATAATGAAAAACTGTTTTTT. Translation gives CASRRGRQGVDNEKLFF. The full variable domain, with the rest looked up from reference TRBV28 and TRBJ1-4, is DVKVTQSSRYLVKRTGEKVFLECVQDMDHENMFWYRQDPGLGLRLIYFSYDVKMKEKGDIPEGYSVSREKKERFSLILESASTNQTSMYLCASRRGRQGVDNEKLFFGSGTQLSVL.